These 14 T cell receptor beta chains were all obtained from the same sample, sequenced in a study of T-cell memory formation after mild COVID-19. TCRdb fed the 5' RACE reads into MiXCR, producing one record per CDR3 protein. This table holds roughly 380,000 distinct CDR3 sequences, approximately 29% found once. Sequencing used PBMCs or a T cell subset sorted from them (not recorded which). The receptors stem from an adult woman who had mild COVID-19 (a few samples of this study predate the infection). Cell type and time point are not known.

This clonotype was picked up a small number of times. The CDR3 coding sequence is TGTGCCAGCAGTTACTCGCGGAGAAGCACAGATACGCAGTATTTT. Residues: CASSYSRRSTDTQYF. V is TRBV6-6 and J is TRBJ2-3; D call uncertain. Trimming stripped 0 bases from V and 0 bases from J, with 7 bases between. The CDR3 is 15 residues long. Per the germline V gene, CDR1 is MNHNY and CDR2 is SVGAGI (reference sequence).

This clonotype was counted between two and nine times. The rearrangement uses TRBV4-1 and TRBJ2-7; weak D call: TRBD1 (5 bases). This CDR3 has 13 residues. Trimming shortened V by 9 bases and J by 1 base, and 13 bases separated the two germline ends. CDR1 MGHRA and CDR2 YSYEKL come from the germline V gene. CDR3: CASSRATSYEQYF. Written as DNA, the CDR3 is TGCGCCAGTAGCAGGGCAACATCCTACGAGCAGTACTTC.

The CDR3 DNA is TGTGCCAGTACTACGAGCTCAGGGGGCCGTGGAAAACTGTTTTTT. Translated: CASTTSSGGRGKLFF. The rearrangement joins TRBV19 to TRBJ1-4; 8 nucleotides agree with TRBD1. The CDR3 is made up of 15 amino acids. J lost 10 bases, V lost 7 bases, and 14 bases had no gene match. Germline V gene sequence: CDR1 LNHDA, CDR2 SQIVND (reference sequence).

This clonotype was counted only a few times. V and J are TRBV3-1 and TRBJ2-7; 9 bases agree with TRBD1. Germline CDR1 and CDR2: LGHDT and YNNKEL (reference sequence). Trimming cost V 0 bases and J 4 bases; bases outside gene matches: 7. The CDR3 is 16 amino acids. The CDR3 loop reads CASSQDATGGLYEQYF. Here the CDR3 DNA reads TGTGCCAGCAGCCAAGATGCCACAGGGGGCTTGTACGAGCAGTACTTC.

The chain combines TRBV18 with TRBJ1-2; D is unresolved. V lost 3 bases and J 0 bases, leaving 11 bases between the germline ends. From germline, CDR1 is KGHSH and CDR2 LQKENI. The CDR3 totals 15 residues. In nucleotides, the CDR3 is TGTGCCAGCTCACCTACCGGACGGCCTAACTATGGCTACACCTTC. Protein sequence: CASSPTGRPNYGYTF.

The chain links TRBV11-2 to TRBJ2-5, with 9 bases identical to TRBD1. Germline CDR1 SGHAT, CDR2 FQNNGV. This CDR3 comprises 14 residues. V trimming: 1 base; J trimming: 8 bases; junction bases outside the gene matches: 5. The CDR3 is CASSLGGQGDTQYF. In DNA form, the CDR3 reads TGTGCCAGCAGCTTAGGGGGACAGGGTGATACCCAGTACTTC.

This clonotype showed up just a few times. The CDR3: CASSGRQAGEKLFF. The CDR3 DNA follows: TGTGCCAGCAGCGGCCGGCAGGCGGGTGAAAAACTGTTTTTT. V gene TRBV7-9 combines with J gene TRBJ1-4, with no clear D. This CDR3 has 14 amino acids. CDR1 and CDR2 (germline): SEHNR, FQNEAQ (reference sequence). V lost 5 bases to trimming and J lost 7 bases, with 14 bases between them.

The V and J genes are TRBV24-1 and TRBJ1-2, with D unresolved. V was clipped by 6 bases and J by 7 bases, with 14 bases between them. Looked up from germline, CDR1 is KGHDR and CDR2 is SFDVKD. CDR3 length: 13 amino acids. CDR3 sequence: CATSSGRWGGYTF. In DNA form, the CDR3 reads TGTGCCACCAGTAGCGGGAGGTGGGGTGGCTACACCTTC.

The chain couples TRBV9 to TRBJ2-3, with D unresolved. V was pared by 1 base and J by 1 base, with 13 bases between. Germline V CDR1 and CDR2: SGDLS, YYNGEE. The CDR3 contains 16 residues. CDR3 nucleotide sequence: TGTGCCAGCAGCGTAAGAGCCTCAACGGGCACAGATACGCAGTATTTT. Its translation: CASSVRASTGTDTQYF. Supplemented by reference TRBV9 and TRBJ2-3, the full variable domain reads DSGVTQTPKHLITATGQRVTLRCSPRSGDLSVYWYQQSLDQGLQFLIQYYNGEERAKGNILERFSAQQFPDLHSELNLSSLELGDSALYFCASSVRASTGTDTQYFGPGTRLTVL.

This clonotype was seen a few times. V gene TRBV6-5 combines with J gene TRBJ1-1; no definite D call. Germline CDR1 and CDR2: MNHEY and SVGAGI. The CDR3 loop spans 14 amino acids. V gave up 2 bases and J gave up 0 bases, with 7 bases separating them. CDR3 coding DNA: TGTGCCAGCAGTTACGGCAGTCTGAACACTGAAGCTTTCTTT. As protein: CASSYGSLNTEAFF.

The rearrangement links TRBV7-2 to TRBJ2-3; TRBD1 or TRBD2 may be the D gene (6 bases each). V lost 6 bases to trimming and J lost 4 bases, with 14 bases between them. The CDR3 length is 14 residues. Germline loops: CDR1 SGHTA, CDR2 FQGNSA. CDR3 sequence reads: CASRPPGASDTQYF. The CDR3 DNA sequence: TGTGCCAGCAGACCACCGGGGGCTTCAGATACGCAGTATTTT. Variable domain in full (rest from reference TRBV7-2 and TRBJ2-3): GAGVSQSPSNKVTEKGKDVELRCDPISGHTALYWYRQSLGQGLEFLIYFQGNSAPDKSGLPSDRFSAERTGGSVSTLTIQRTQQEDSAVYLCASRPPGASDTQYFGPGTRLTVL.

The CDR3 nucleotides are TGTGCCAGCAGGCGGGGGGGGTGGGACAATGAGCAGTTCTTC. Translating it yields CASRRGGWDNEQFF. The chain carries TRBV27 and TRBJ2-1; 9 bases are a match to TRBD2. This CDR3 is built from 14 residues. Trimming at V came to 6 bases and at J to 5 bases, leaving 5 bases not matched to a gene. Germline CDR1 is MNHEY and CDR2 is SMNVEV (reference sequence).

The J gene is TRBJ2-1, the V gene TRBV6-5; D gene ambiguous. Between the trimmed V and J ends, which lost 6 bases and 4 bases, there was a span of 22 bases. The length of the CDR3 is 17 residues. Germline V gene lookup returns CDR1 MNHEY and CDR2 SVGAGI. DNA of the CDR3: TGTGCCAGCAGAAGACCGCGGAATCCCTCCTTGTACAATGAGCAGTTCTTC. Amino acid sequence: CASRRPRNPSLYNEQFF.

This sequence joins TRBV11-3 and TRBJ2-3; unclear D gene. The CDR3 extends over 16 amino acids. CDR1 is SGHNT, CDR2 YENEEA, per germline. The germline V and J ends were trimmed by 3 bases and 4 bases, with 17 bases remaining between them. CDR3 DNA sequence: TGTGCCAGCAGCTTCAACATAGCCGCACGGGCAGATACGCAGTATTTT. Its protein product is CASSFNIAARADTQYF.